This T cell receptor (beta chain) was recovered during a study of CXCR3-negative and CXCR3-positive naive CD8 T cells. Background on the study: About 135 million TRB reads in total, about 1.5 +/- 0.3 million per library. Study outcomes and limitations: The TRB CDR3s that CXCR3-positive naive cells carried were more hydrophobic than those of CXCR3-negative naive cells. In both naive subsets diversity was comparably high, whereas memory CD8+ cells showed much lower diversity. Naive subsets did not differ in surface CD5, and the authors estimated TCR strength using properties of the TRB CDR3.

Naive CD8+ T cells carried a CD45RO-CCR7+CD27+CD95- phenotype. As concerns this clonotype: Its target is unknown.

The TRB libraries of cDNA were built by UMI-labeled 5' RACE. TCRdb reanalyzed the 5' RACE reads and collapses them to one entry per CDR3 protein, without DNA. The data include over 100,000 distinct CDR3 sequences; the top ten clones carry 0.41%. The CDR3 spans 15 residues. Germline CDR1 PRHDT, CDR2 FYEKMQ (reference sequence). This TCR came from a human donor in good health. Some clones in this sample may be carry-over from other donors' samples. Sequenced input: naive CXCR3+ CD8+ T cells from blood. This sample's subset: CD45RO-CCR7+CD27+CD95- naive CD8+ T cells expressing CXCR3 (TNR3+). The chain has TRBV13 and TRBJ2-7; lacking DNA, the TRBD2 call made by TCRdb goes unchecked. Here the CDR3 reads CASSFLSGGYYEQYF.